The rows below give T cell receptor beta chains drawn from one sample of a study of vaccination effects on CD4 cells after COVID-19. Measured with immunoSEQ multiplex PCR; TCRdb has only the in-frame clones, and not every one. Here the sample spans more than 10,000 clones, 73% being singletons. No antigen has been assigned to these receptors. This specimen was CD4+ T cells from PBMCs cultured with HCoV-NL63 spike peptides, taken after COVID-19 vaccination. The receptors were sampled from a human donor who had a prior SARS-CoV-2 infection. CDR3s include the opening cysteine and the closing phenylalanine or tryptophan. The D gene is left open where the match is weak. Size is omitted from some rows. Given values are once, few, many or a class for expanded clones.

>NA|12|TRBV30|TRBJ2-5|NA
TGTGCCTGGAGTGTCCAGTGGGAGACCCAGTACTTC
CAWSVQWETQYF
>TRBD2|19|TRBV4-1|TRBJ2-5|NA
TGCGCCAGCAGCCAAAAATTAATAGCGGGAGGGCCTTTGTTGGAGACCCAGTACTTC
CASSQKLIAGGPLLETQYF
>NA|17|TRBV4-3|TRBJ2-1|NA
TGCGCCAGCAGCCAAGCATCGGCAAGGGGGAGTTACAATGAGCAGTTCTTC
CASSQASARGSYNEQFF
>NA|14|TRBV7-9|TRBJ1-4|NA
TGTGCCAGCAGAGGGCTTGGGGACACAAGAAAACTGTTTTTT
CASRGLGDTRKLFF
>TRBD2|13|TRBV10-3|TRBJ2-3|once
TGTGCCAGCGGGGGGGGAAGCACAGATACGCAGTATTTT
CASGGGSTDTQYF
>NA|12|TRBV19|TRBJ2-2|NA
TGTGCCAGTAGTATAGTCGCATCTACTCTGTTTTTT
CASSIVASTLFF
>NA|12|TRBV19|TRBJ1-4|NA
TGTGCCACTACGGGGATGGATGAAAAACTGTTTTTT
CATTGMDEKLFF
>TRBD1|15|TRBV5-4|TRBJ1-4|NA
TGTGCCAGCAGCCAGGGACAGGGGAGGAATGAAAAACTGTTTTTT
CASSQGQGRNEKLFF
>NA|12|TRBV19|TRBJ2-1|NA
TGTGCCAGTAGTAACACTGGGGGGGAGCAGTTCTTC
CASSNTGGEQFF
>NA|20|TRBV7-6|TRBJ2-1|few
TGTGCCAGCAGTACTAATACTGGCTGGGGTCTAGGGGGTAGGGGTAATGAGCAGTTCTTC
CASSTNTGWGLGGRGNEQFF
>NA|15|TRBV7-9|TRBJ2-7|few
TGTGCCAGCAGCTTAGACGGCAGGGACTCCTACGAGCAGTACTTC
CASSLDGRDSYEQYF
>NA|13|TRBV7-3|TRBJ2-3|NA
TGTGCCAGCAGCCGGACCTCGACAGATACGCAGTATTTT
CASSRTSTDTQYF
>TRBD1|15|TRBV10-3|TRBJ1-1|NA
TGTGCCATCAGTTCACCCGGGACAGGGGGCACTGAAGCTTTCTTT
CAISSPGTGGTEAFF
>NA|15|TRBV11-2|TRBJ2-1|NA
TGTGCCAGCAGCTTAATGGTAGCGGCGTACAATGAGCAGTTCTTC
CASSLMVAAYNEQFF
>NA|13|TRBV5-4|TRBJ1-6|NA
TGTGCCAGCAGCCCCGGGCAAGGTTCACCCCTCCACTTT
CASSPGQGSPLHF
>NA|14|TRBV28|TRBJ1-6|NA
TGTGCCAGCACTACGGGGGGCGGGTATTCACCCCTCCACTTT
CASTTGGGYSPLHF
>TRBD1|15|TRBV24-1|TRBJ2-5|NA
TGTGCCACCAGTGATCGGACAGGTTTCCAAGAGACCCAGTACTTC
CATSDRTGFQETQYF
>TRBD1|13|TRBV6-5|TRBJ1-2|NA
TGTGCCAGCAGAATAAGGACAGGGGGAGGCTACACCTTC
CASRIRTGGGYTF
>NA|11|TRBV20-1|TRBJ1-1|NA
TGCAGTGCTAAGACGAGGGACCAAGCTTTCTTT
CSAKTRDQAFF
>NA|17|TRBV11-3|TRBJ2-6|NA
TGTGCCAGCAGCCCTCCGGACGGATACTCTGGGGCCAACGTCCTGACTTTC
CASSPPDGYSGANVLTF
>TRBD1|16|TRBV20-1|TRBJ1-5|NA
TGCAGTGCTAGTTTCACCGGGACAGGGGGCAACCAGCCCCAGCATTTT
CSASFTGTGGNQPQHF
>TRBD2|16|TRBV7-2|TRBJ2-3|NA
TGTGCCAGCAGCTTAGTTAGCGGGGGGAGCACAGATACGCAGTATTTT
CASSLVSGGSTDTQYF
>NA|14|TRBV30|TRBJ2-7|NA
TGTGCCTGGAGTGTGGGCCCAGGGTTGTGGGAGCAGTACTTC
CAWSVGPGLWEQYF
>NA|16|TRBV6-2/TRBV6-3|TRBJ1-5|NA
TGTGCCAGCAGTTCGTACGCCAGTGGTAGCAATCAGCCCCAGCATTTT
CASSSYASGSNQPQHF
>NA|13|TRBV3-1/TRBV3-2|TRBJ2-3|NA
TGTGCCAGCAGCCAGACTGAAATGACAAGGCAGTATTTT
CASSQTEMTRQYF
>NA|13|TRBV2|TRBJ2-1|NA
TGTGCCAGCACCCTAACGCTCTACAATGAGCAGTTCTTC
CASTLTLYNEQFF
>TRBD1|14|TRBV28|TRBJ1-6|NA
TGTGCCAGCCTAGTGGGACAGGAGAATTCACCCCTCCACTTT
CASLVGQENSPLHF